This T cell receptor beta chain was recovered during a study of glioma-infiltrating T cells. General study findings and limits: Tissue and blood shared very few CDR3 sequences. Signature shared blood CDR3 motifs were enriched in low-divergence and depleted in high-divergence patients. Tissue-blood divergence was below expectation in non-neoplastic patients, above in gliomas.

The iRepertoire nested amplicon-rescue multiplex PCR amplified TCR alpha and beta CDR3s from RNA. TCRdb used MiXCR to reprocess the multiplex PCR reads, holding one entry per CDR3 protein. The table has more than 350,000 distinct CDR3 sequences, 35% to 45% seen once. As concerns this clonotype: Its antigen is as yet unknown.

V lost 0 bases and J lost 7; bases outside the gene matches: 9. This CDR3 spans 15 amino acids. Germline values: CDR1 DFQATT, CDR2 SNEGSKA (reference sequence). This sequence joins TRBV20-1 and TRBJ2-5; TRBD2 aligns across 9 bases. The TCR originated in a human donor with low-grade glioma or glioblastoma, undergoing nonglioma brain surgery, or in good health (not recorded which). The sample comprised glioma tissue, nonneoplastic brain tissue, or PBMCs (not recorded which). The CDR3 DNA reads as TGCAGTGCTAGAGATCGCGGGGGGGCACATGGGACCCAGTACTTC. Protein: CSARDRGGAHGTQYF.